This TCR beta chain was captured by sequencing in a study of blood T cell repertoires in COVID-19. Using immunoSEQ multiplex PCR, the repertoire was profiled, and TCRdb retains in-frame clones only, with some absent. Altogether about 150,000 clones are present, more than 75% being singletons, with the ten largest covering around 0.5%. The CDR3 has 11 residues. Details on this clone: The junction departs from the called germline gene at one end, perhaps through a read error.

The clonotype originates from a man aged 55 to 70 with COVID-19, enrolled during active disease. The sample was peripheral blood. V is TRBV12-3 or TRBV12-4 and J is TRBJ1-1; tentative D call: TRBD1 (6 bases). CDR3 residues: CASSPGHLTRF. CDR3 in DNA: TGTGCCAGCAGCCCGGGACATCTAACCCGCTTT.